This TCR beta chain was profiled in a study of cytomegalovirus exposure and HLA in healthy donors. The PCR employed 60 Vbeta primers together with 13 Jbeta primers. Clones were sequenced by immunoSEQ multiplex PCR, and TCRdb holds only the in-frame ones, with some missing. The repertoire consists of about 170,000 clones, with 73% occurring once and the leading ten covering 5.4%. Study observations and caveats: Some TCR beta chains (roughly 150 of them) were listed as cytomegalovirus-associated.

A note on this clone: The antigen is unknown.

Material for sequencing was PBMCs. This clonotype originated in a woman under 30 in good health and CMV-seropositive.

CDR3 nucleotide sequence: TGTGCCAGCAGTGAAGCGGGGGGATCCTTAAACTATGGCTACACCTTC. It encodes CASSEAGGSLNYGYTF. The V call is TRBV2, the J call TRBJ1-2, with TRBD1 as a possible D gene (5 bases). CDR1 is SNHLY and CDR2 is FYNNEI in the germline V gene. This CDR3 contains 16 residues. Trimming removed 0 bases from V and 2 bases from J, with 13 bases in between.